This TCR beta chain was sequenced for a study of cytomegalovirus exposure and HLA in healthy donors (TCRdb year 2017). General notes on the study: In an earlier analysis of around 540 of the donors, 250 to 350 Gb of sequence data and 100 million or so unique TCR beta sequences from about 180 million T cells were reported. The study used immunosequencing to profile the T cell repertoires of 600 to 850 subjects and linked those repertoires to cytomegalovirus serostatus. High-throughput TCR immunosequencing, statistical association of individual TCRs with disease status, and machine learning were combined to predict cytomegalovirus infection status. Class I and class II HLA loci were covered by the typing at four-digit resolution. An early release covering about 600 HLA-typed donors comprised about 300 gigabases of sequencing data and around 80 million unique TCR sequences. The later analysis used no new phenotypic data to find candidate immune exposures, relying instead on TCR beta sequences and their occurrence across donors. A later genetic analysis used genome-wide SNP genotypes for about 65% of the 666 donors, treating that subset as a discovery cohort. To decide whether each TCR beta V gene segment behaved as functional or pseudogenic, an earlier analysis of some 600 of the donors relied on high-throughput TCR beta sequencing. The aim of the study was to test whether cataloging public T cell receptors could identify signatures of past pathogen exposure. In a later analysis, previously published TCR beta repertoires from 550 to 700 donors were re-analyzed and high-resolution HLA genotyping was added so that TCR occurrence patterns could be studied. The number of typed donors differed by locus: roughly 629-640 for A, B, C, DRB1 and DQB1; 522 for DQA1; about 600 for DPA1; and around 490 for DPB1. In addition to the first cohort of 666 subjects, a separate validation cohort of 120 different subjects was used. All discovery cohort repertoires had been generated using a single sequencing platform. Among 398 genotyped donors of the cohort, an average of 235,054 unique TCR beta nucleotide sequences were sequenced per donor, around 18% of them non-productive. Because of strong linkage in the cohort, four to six DR-DQ haplotypes were treated as single units for association and clustering. Donor age, sex, ethnicity and CMV serostatus were compiled alongside the repertoire data. The genetic ancestry cluster associated with self-reported Caucasian donors included 80% to 90% of the 398 genotyped donors.

In total, roughly 670 healthy bone marrow donors made up the cohort. At the time of sampling, every cohort member was nominally healthy, though immune exposures that went unrecorded were likely present. The donor tested CMV seronegative, placing the donor among the roughly 350 seronegative members of the cohort. A peripheral blood sample was collected from each donor, and TCR beta sequencing was performed on peripheral blood mononuclear cells. Genomic DNA extraction from the blood cell samples was performed with the Qiagen DNeasy Blood Extraction Kit. What the study reported, not specific to this receptor: Compared with the roughly 720-donor mean, donors in an Asian-associated ancestry cluster had fewer N-insertions in productive TCRs, according to a later genetic analysis. Compared with equally common non-associated chains, HLA-associated TCR beta chains in a later analysis were more clonally expanded and had lower generation probabilities. About 17 rarely observed V segments, including chromosome 9 orphons, were excluded from the earlier analysis of some 590 of the donors because counts were too low. HLA typing was unavailable for some donors at each locus, so association tests used only the typed subset. An earlier analysis of roughly 570 of the donors showed that most TCR beta V segments appeared in productive rearrangements either about 90% or about 30% of the time, which broadly matched IMGT annotations. An association between a missense DCLRE1C variant and V-gene and J-gene trimming of TCR beta chains was found in a later genetic analysis and replicated in an independent cohort. In a later analysis, TCR association rates were found to vary across HLA loci, with the most associated TCRs seen for DRB1 alleles and the fewest for HLA-C alleles. In vitro tests confirmed that three of the cytomegalovirus-associated TCR beta chains recognize cytomegalovirus antigens. A group of highly shared sequence variants was considered likely to be a technical artifact of the sequencing pipeline. Several of the top co-occurrence clusters appeared to be linked to parvovirus B19, influenza, CMV and Epstein-Barr virus, according to a later analysis. Strong co-occurrence of HLA alleles, especially DR and DQ, made assigning TCR associations to individual alleles difficult. The study gave a list of 150 to 200 TCR beta chains associated with cytomegalovirus. While some public TCRs were present in many individuals, most TCR sequences turned up only very rarely across donors. It was suggested by the authors that the approach could potentially be generalized to other disease states and immunological phenotypes. In a later analysis, most CMV-associated TCR beta chains were found to appear HLA-restricted, with HLA associations seemingly driven largely by CMV exposure. Only TCR beta chains were sequenced in this cohort, and the absence of alpha or paired-chain data limited detectable features. A further reported finding was that TCR beta sequences accurately predicted the HLA-A and HLA-B alleles for most subjects in the first cohort. Some IMGT-functional V segments, including TRBV6-2 and TRBV6-3, could not be told apart with the 87-base-pair reads, so those segments were excluded. Cytomegalovirus status was reported to be diagnosed by the classifier with high specificity and sensitivity in both the original and validation cohorts. Specific HLA alleles were associated with some 15,000 TCR beta sequences at a false discovery rate of 0.05 in a later analysis. Linkage disequilibrium might explain the correlated functional status among segregating V segments, but an unknown experimental factor could not be excluded. For the cohort, immune exposure information was limited to CMV serostatus. Sequencing depth was assumed to be roughly uniform across donors in the presence/absence analyses, though that assumption may not hold.

Libraries were constructed by the immunoSEQ multiplex PCR assay. A mixture of 60 forward primers for TCR Vbeta segments and 13 reverse primers for TCR Jbeta segments was used in the multiplex PCR. The CDR3 region of rearranged TCR beta genes was amplified from genomic DNA by a multiplex PCR assay. Amplified TCR beta libraries were sequenced as 87-base-pair reads on the Illumina HiSeq System. The authors' pipeline ran thus. A later analysis counted about 80 million unique TCR beta chains across the 550 to 750 repertoires, and some 12 million of these chains were shared by at least two donors. To remove PCR and sequencing errors, raw reads were error-corrected and collapsed into unique sequences using a nearest-neighbor algorithm that merged closely related sequences. To assign V, D and J gene segments, CDR3 sequences were aligned to IMGT reference sequences. For a sequence to be retained, a match of at least six nucleotides to both a V gene segment and a J gene segment was required. A rearrangement counted as productive if the CDR3 had no stop codons and remained in frame with V and J, and every other rearrangement counted as non-productive. CDR3 was defined according to IMGT convention as the region running from the second conserved V-encoded cysteine to the conserved J-encoded phenylalanine. The earlier analysis of a few hundred of the donors excluded sequences that lacked an unambiguous match to a single V gene segment. In an earlier analysis of approximately 500 of the donors, a V segment was called functional when productive rearrangements were above 56.7%, and segregating when the standard deviation between donors exceeded 5%. A statistical classification framework was built to diagnose cytomegalovirus status from the catalog of TCR beta chain sequences. In a later analysis, V and J genes were assigned by comparing TCR nucleotide sequences against IMGT/GENE-DB human TR gene sequences. A later analysis assigned CDR3 sequences and most-parsimonious VDJ recombination scenarios with the TCRdist pipeline. A later analysis defined each TCR beta chain by its CDR3 amino acid sequence plus V-gene family, and excluded reads lacking a unique V-gene family. To address suspected cross-contamination and a sequencing artifact, a later analysis removed under 600 highly shared, low-generation-probability nucleotide sequences. A later analysis calculated a clonal expansion index for each public chain from normalized within-repertoire ranks of inferred template counts. In a later analysis, generation probabilities were computed using a VDJ recombination model fitted to out-of-frame rearrangements, and the results were checked against IGoR. In a later analysis, TCR-TCR, TCR-HLA and TCR-CMV co-occurrence was scored with hypergeometric tests, and a repertoire-size bias correction was applied to TCR pairs. To estimate false discovery rates, a later analysis permuted the HLA or CMV assignments 20 times. In a later analysis, co-occurring TCRs were grouped using DBSCAN, with TCRdist sequence similarity added in when clustering inside HLA-allele-positive subsets. Co-occurrence clustering excluded repertoires with fewer than 30,000 or more than 120,000 public chains, plus five with anomalous nucleotide sharing. The source is immuneACCESS, and TCRdb retained only in-frame sequences with V and J called. Part of the clones is not carried over; for the studies checked, unresolved V genes explain less than half of this, and the remainder is unexplained. That table furnishes V, J and clone size, whereas the DNA furnished D and trimming. The sample has some 130,000 clones on record, around 79% of them singletons. The top ten clones comprise 1.1% to 1.5% of the sample.

Comments on this clone: There is no known antigen for this receptor. Base qualities are not provided; no much larger clone lies one nucleotide away.

From its cysteine to its phenylalanine, the CDR3 spans 17 amino acids. Just CDR3 DNA is preserved here, 51 bases in frame from base 1. The CDR1 and CDR2 encoded by the germline V gene are SGDLS and YYNGEE. V and J lose 0 bases and 1 base, and a span of 16 bases separates them. The V gene is TRBV9 and the J gene is TRBJ1-1; too little of a D gene remains to name it. The clonotype was recovered from a woman between 40 and 50 years old in good health and CMV-seronegative. Sequenced sample: PBMCs. The bases read TGTGCCAGCAGCGTAGGAACGGATTGGCGGGCGAACACTGAAGCTTTCTTT. This translates into CASSVGTDWRANTEAFF.